These 11 T cell receptor beta chains were sequenced from one sample in a study of neurological immune-mediated disorders. TCRdb itself ran the 5' RACE reads through MiXCR, one entry per CDR3 protein. This repertoire shows 60,000 to 90,000 distinct CDR3 sequences, around 9.6% found once; its top ten account for roughly 10%. Time point of the sample: longitudinal time-point 1 (baseline). What was sequenced was PBMCs. These receptors were obtained from a young man in good health.

This clonotype was detected ten times or more. The genes are TRBV7-6 and TRBJ2-1; 8 bases match TRBD2. Trimming at V came to 2 bases and at J to 7 bases, leaving 13 bases not matched to a gene. CDR3 length equals 17 residues. CDR1 and CDR2 from the germline V gene are SGHVS and FNYEAQ. This chain's CDR3 is CASSLYHSSGTGNEQFF. Written as DNA, the CDR3 is TGTGCCAGCAGCTTATACCACAGTAGCGGGACGGGGAATGAGCAGTTCTTC.

There are many counts of this clonotype. V and J are TRBV5-6 and TRBJ2-1; D is unclear. V lost 4 bases and J lost 6, with 8 bases in between. From germline, CDR1 is SGHDT and CDR2 YYEEEE. This CDR3 spans 12 amino acids. The CDR3 protein is CASSALGNEQFF. The CDR3 nucleotides read TGTGCCAGCAGCGCACTTGGCAATGAGCAGTTCTTC.

The sample holds many counts of this clonotype. The gene calls are TRBV20-1 and TRBJ2-1; 9 bases fit TRBD2. V lost 6 bases to trimming and J lost 6 bases; unmatched junction nucleotides: 12. Germline CDR1 is DFQATT and CDR2 is SNEGSKA (reference sequence). The CDR3 spans 15 residues. CDR3 DNA: TGCAGTGCCACTCGGACTAGCGTTCCTCCCAATGAGCAGTTCTTC. Translated, it gives CSATRTSVPPNEQFF.

This clonotype was seen at least ten times. This chain links TRBV3-1 with TRBJ2-6; D may be TRBD1 (5 bases). The length of the CDR3 is 16 residues. Trimming took 4 bases from V and 0 from J, leaving 10 bases between them. Germline-derived CDR1 and CDR2 are LGHDT and YNNKEL (reference sequence). Here the CDR3 reads CASSRGLASGANVLTF. The CDR3 DNA sequence: TGTGCCAGCAGCCGGGGCCTTGCCTCTGGGGCCAACGTCCTGACTTTC.

The table lists this clonotype with many counts. At one end the junction does not follow the germline gene, possibly because of a read error. The chain recombines TRBV5-1 with TRBJ2-2; D is ambiguous. CDR3 length: 12 amino acids. Germline CDR1 reads SGHRS; CDR2 reads YFSETQ. The CDR3 is CASSLNTGELFF. In nucleotides, the CDR3 is TGTGCCAGCAGCCTCAACACCGGGGAGCTGTTTTTT.

This clonotype was picked up many times. The rearrangement uses TRBV2 and TRBJ2-1, with D perhaps being TRBD1 or TRBD2 (5 bases each). The CDR3 runs 18 residues. V was clipped by 3 bases and J by 0 bases, with 18 bases between them. Looked up from germline, CDR1 is SNHLY and CDR2 is FYNNEI. The CDR3 reads CASSEVEGRSSSYNEQFF. The DNA for the CDR3 is TGTGCCAGCAGTGAGGTTGAGGGACGGAGTAGCTCCTACAATGAGCAGTTCTTC. Complete variable domain (other parts from reference TRBV2 and TRBJ2-1): EPEVTQTPSHQVTQMGQEVILRCVPISNHLYFYWYRQILGQKVEFLVSFYNNEISEKSEIFDDQFSVERPDGSNFTLKIRSTKLEDSAMYFCASSEVEGRSSSYNEQFFGPGTRLTVL.

This clonotype has at least ten counts. The V call is TRBV5-1, the J call TRBJ2-1; 8 bases align to TRBD1. Trimming took 7 bases from V and 8 from J; bases not matched to a gene: 5. Germline values: CDR1 SGHRS, CDR2 YFSETQ. The CDR3 has 12 amino acids. The CDR3 is CASGTGFDEQFF. For the CDR3, the DNA is TGCGCCAGCGGGACAGGCTTCGATGAGCAGTTCTTC.

In this sample, this clonotype turned up many times. The rearrangement joins TRBV5-1 to TRBJ2-7; 9 bases align to TRBD1. Germline values: CDR1 SGHRS, CDR2 YFSETQ. This CDR3 region has 15 residues. The junction had 6 bases not matched to a gene; V was cut back by 1 base and J by 4 bases. CDR3 nucleotides: TGCGCCAGCAGCTTGACGTGGGACAGGGTGTACGAGCAGTACTTC. Amino acid sequence: CASSLTWDRVYEQYF. Complete variable domain (other parts from reference TRBV5-1 and TRBJ2-7): KAGVTQTPRYLIKTRGQQVTLSCSPISGHRSVSWYQQTPGQGLQFLFEYFSETQRNKGNFPGRFSGRQFSNSRSEMNVSTLELGDSALYLCASSLTWDRVYEQYFGPGTRLTVT.

Ten or more counts support this clonotype. The rearrangement uses TRBV29-1 and TRBJ2-7; 8 positions match TRBD2. The germline CDR1 and CDR2 sequences are SQVTM and ANQGSEA. There are 15 residues in the CDR3. Trimming took 0 bases from V and 3 from J; bases not matched to a gene: 7. The CDR3: CSVEEAGAIGYEQYF. The CDR3 DNA sequence: TGCAGCGTTGAAGAAGCGGGAGCGATCGGCTACGAGCAGTACTTC.

This clonotype was counted ten times or more. This chain connects TRBV6-5 to TRBJ2-2; D unresolved. Deletions cut 6 bases from V and 6 bases from J, with 11 bases between. The CDR3 spans 13 residues. The germline V gene encodes CDR1 MNHEY and CDR2 SVGAGI. The CDR3 spells CASRTRGAGELFF. The CDR3 coding sequence is TGTGCCAGCAGGACACGAGGAGCCGGGGAGCTGTTTTTT.

This clonotype was seen repeatedly, ten times or more. The V gene is TRBV20-1, the J gene TRBJ2-1, with 11 nucleotides matching TRBD2. Germline values: CDR1 DFQATT, CDR2 SNEGSKA (reference sequence). V dropped 5 bases and J dropped 3; count of bases not matched to a gene: 6. CDR3 length: 15 amino acids. In DNA form, the CDR3 reads TGCAGTGCTGCCTCCGGGACTAGCGGCTACAATGAGCAGTTCTTC. Its protein is CSAASGTSGYNEQFF.